These T cell receptor beta chains were read from a single sample in a study of cytomegalovirus exposure and HLA in healthy donors. Generated by immunoSEQ multiplex PCR, the TCRdb table keeps only in-frame clones and is missing some. In all, the sample yields about 200,000 clones. Sequences were obtained from PBMCs. The receptor set was obtained from a boy aged 10-17 years in good health and CMV-seronegative. CDR3s include the opening cysteine and the closing phenylalanine or tryptophan. Fields, in order: V gene, J gene, CDR3 protein.

TRBV9	TRBJ2-1	CASSRRGGDEQFF
TRBV4-2	TRBJ1-1	CASSQQTENTEAFF
TRBV4-3	TRBJ2-7	CASSQGRDREYYEQYF
TRBV18	TRBJ1-1	CASSPGGLGTEAFF
TRBV30	TRBJ2-2	CAWSSGGELFF
TRBV2	TRBJ2-7	CASSLLQASSYEQYF
TRBV30	TRBJ1-3	CAWSLGQGLRSGNTIYF
TRBV2	TRBJ1-2	CASTTGPNYGYTF
TRBV27	TRBJ1-2	CASSWGQGLVGYTF
TRBV5-4	TRBJ1-6	CASTISSSSDYNSPLHF
TRBV18	TRBJ1-5	CASSPALGDNQPQHF
TRBV9	TRBJ1-2	CASSATSGQGATYGYTF
TRBV7-9	TRBJ2-1	CASSSRTSPYNEQFF
TRBV9	TRBJ2-2	CASSGHSTMEELFF
TRBV12-5	TRBJ2-2	CASVSVGGPYIGELFF
TRBV2	TRBJ2-7	CASSKTSGGEIEQYF
TRBV27	TRBJ1-5	CASEGNNNQPQHF
TRBV30	TRBJ1-5	CAWSAGGGTRPQHF
TRBV7-8	TRBJ2-7	CASTPGTLSYEQYF
TRBV19	TRBJ2-7	CASSILQGDEQYF
TRBV7-2	TRBJ1-3	CASSLVLPGTSGNTIYF
TRBV4-1	TRBJ1-1	CASSQDGKHLNTEAFF
TRBV5-8	TRBJ2-5	CASDPRGKETQYF
TRBV6-1	TRBJ1-1	CASNTGRYETTEAFF
TRBV6-1	TRBJ2-7	CASSLSGGSYEQYF
TRBV19	TRBJ1-2	CASSRTGYGYTF